A single sample is the source of the 27 T cell receptor beta chains below, sequenced in a study of OX40 agonist ivuxolimab in advanced cancers. The data were produced by immunoSEQ multiplex PCR, yet TCRdb's version contains in-frame clones alone and is incomplete. The sample has 71,000 or so clones, roughly 81% seen once. The material sequenced was CD4+ or CD8+ T cells sorted from blood, taken in a trial of the OX40 agonist ivuxolimab. Receptors originate from an adult with an advanced solid tumor such as melanoma, head and neck, liver or kidney cancer.

The V call is TRBV4-2, the J call TRBJ2-1, with TRBD2 identical over 11 bases. Looked up from germline, CDR1 is LGHNA and CDR2 is YNFKEQ. After removal of 1 base from V and 4 bases from J, the junction contained 6 bases not matched to a gene. CDR3 size: 17 residues. CDR3: CASSQVTTSGGYNEQFF. The CDR3 nucleotides read TGTGCCAGCAGCCAAGTGACTACTAGCGGGGGTTACAATGAGCAGTTCTTC.

The genes are TRBV6-5 and TRBJ2-3; weak D call: TRBD1 (8 bases). The germline V gene has CDR1 MNHEY and CDR2 SVGAGI. The V and J ends lost 2 bases and 4 bases respectively, with 13 bases between them. This CDR3 region has 15 residues. The CDR3, as DNA: TGTGCCAGCAGTTACAACAGGGGGGGCTCAGATACGCAGTATTTT. Translated, it gives CASSYNRGGSDTQYF.

The chain carries TRBV5-1 and TRBJ1-4; 10 nucleotides line up with TRBD1. The CDR3 length is 16 residues. Trimming took 4 bases from V and 12 from J; bases not matched to a gene: 15. The V gene's germline CDR1 is SGHRS and CDR2 YFSETQ. CDR3 DNA: TGCGCCAGCAGCCCCGGGACAGGGGCTGTTAATGAGGAACTGTTTTTT. This translates into CASSPGTGAVNEELFF. The variable domain in full, with the rest retrieved from reference TRBV5-1 and TRBJ1-4, is KAGVTQTPRYLIKTRGQQVTLSCSPISGHRSVSWYQQTPGQGLQFLFEYFSETQRNKGNFPGRFSGRQFSNSRSEMNVSTLELGDSALYLCASSPGTGAVNEELFFGSGTQLSVL.

This clone appeared a single time. The gene calls are TRBV5-1 and TRBJ2-3; no clear D gene. The ends were cut back, 7 bases at V and 1 base at J, with 13 bases in the middle. CDR3 size: 14 residues. CDR1 and CDR2 from the germline V gene are SGHRS and YFSETQ. The CDR3 is CASGVRGGTDTQYF. The CDR3 DNA sequence: TGCGCCAGCGGGGTTCGAGGAGGCACAGATACGCAGTATTTT.

This rearrangement joins TRBV5-4 to TRBJ1-2; D ambiguous. CDR1 is SGHNT and CDR2 is YYREEE in the germline V gene (reference sequence). The length of the CDR3 is 14 residues. The V end lost 1 base, the J end lost 0 bases, and 7 bases lay between the germline ends. The CDR3, as DNA: TGTGCCAGCAGCTTGAGCGGGACTAACTATGGCTACACCTTC. Its translation is CASSLSGTNYGYTF.

Details on this clone: At one end the junction does not follow the germline gene, possibly because of a read error. V and J are TRBV2 and TRBJ1-4; D is ambiguous. Germline V gives CDR1 SNHLY, CDR2 FYNNEI. CDR3 size: 15 residues. The CDR3 spells CANSEGRPEWEKLFF. Written as DNA, the CDR3 is TGTGCCAACAGTGAAGGCCGGCCTGAATGGGAAAAACTGTTTTTT.

This chain links TRBV19 with TRBJ1-3, with D perhaps TRBD1 (6 bases). Trimming pared 7 bases from V and 0 bases from J, leaving 16 bases between. Germline V gives CDR1 LNHDA, CDR2 SQIVND (reference sequence). The CDR3 is 16 amino acids. The CDR3 reads CASTMGARSSGNTIYF. DNA for the CDR3: TGTGCCAGTACCATGGGGGCCCGGAGCTCTGGAAACACCATATATTTT.

The chain uses TRBV4-1 and TRBJ2-1; perhaps TRBD2 as D (5 bases). Germline CDR1 MGHRA, CDR2 YSYEKL. The germline V and J ends were trimmed by 4 bases and 1 base, with 14 bases remaining between them. The CDR3 spans 16 residues. CDR3 sequence (DNA): TGCGCCAGCAGCCCGCCCGGGATACGTTCCTACAATGAGCAGTTCTTC. It translates to CASSPPGIRSYNEQFF.

The rearrangement links TRBV11-1 to TRBJ1-2; a weak D match, TRBD1 (5 bases). Germline-derived CDR1 and CDR2 are SGHAT and FQDESV (reference sequence). The CDR3 runs 14 residues. The V gene lost 6 bases and the J gene lost 2 bases, with 13 bases spanning the gap. CDR3 in amino acids: CASSWTTANYGYTF. For the CDR3, the DNA is TGTGCCAGCAGTTGGACGACAGCCAACTATGGCTACACCTTC.

This clone came up a few times. The V and J genes are TRBV7-9 and TRBJ2-7; 7 bases align to TRBD1. The CDR3 has 14 residues. Germline V gene sequence: CDR1 SEHNR, CDR2 FQNEAQ (reference sequence). Unmatched junction bases numbered 7, after V lost 5 bases and J lost 3 bases. The CDR3 nucleotides are TGTGCCAGCAGCACACGACAGGGAAACTACGAGCAGTACTTC. It yields the protein CASSTRQGNYEQYF. The whole variable domain, remainder taken from reference TRBV7-9 and TRBJ2-7, is DTGVSQNPRHKITKRGQNVTFRCDPISEHNRLYWYRQTLGQGPEFLTYFQNEAQLEKSRLLSDRFSAERPKGSFSTLEIQRTEQGDSAMYLCASSTRQGNYEQYFGPGTRLTVT.

V gene TRBV7-9 combines with J gene TRBJ2-5, with 12 bases fitting TRBD1. CDR3 length equals 15 residues. The ends lost 5 bases at V and 5 bases at J; junction bases unmatched: 6. Germline assignment: CDR1 SEHNR and CDR2 FQNEAQ (reference sequence). The CDR3 DNA reads as TGTGCCAGCAGCGCCGGGACAGGGGGCCGGGAGACCCAGTACTTC. It codes for CASSAGTGGRETQYF.

The chain uses TRBV21-1 and TRBJ1-4; TRBD1 is the table's D call, not checked against the DNA. TRBV21-1 is recorded as a pseudogene. This CDR3 is 15 amino acids long. The chain's CDR3 is CASSAWDRDGEKLFF. For the CDR3, the DNA is TGTGCCAGCAGCGCCTGGGACAGGGACGGAGAAAAACTGTTTTTT.

The chain combines TRBV19 with TRBJ1-1, with D possibly being TRBD1 (5 bases). The CDR3 length is 15 residues. V shed 9 bases and J shed 2 bases, with 19 bases lying between them. CDR1 LNHDA and CDR2 SQIVND come from the germline V gene (reference sequence). CDR3 in DNA: TGTGCCAGCACCAGGGATCGGGAAATTAACACTGAAGCTTTCTTT. It encodes CASTRDREINTEAFF.

The gene calls are TRBV7-2 and TRBJ2-3, with 8 bases fitting TRBD2. The trim removed 1 base at V and 6 bases at J, leaving 9 bases unmatched. There are 16 residues in the CDR3. The V gene's germline CDR1 is SGHTA and CDR2 FQGNSA. The CDR3 nucleotides read TGTGCCAGCAGCTTAGTGAGGAGCGGGAGAGGGGATACGCAGTATTTT. This encodes CASSLVRSGRGDTQYF.

The genes are TRBV10-3 and TRBJ2-1; no clear D gene. V was pared by 2 bases and J by 4 bases, with 9 bases between. Germline CDR1 reads ENHRY; CDR2 reads SYGVKD. The CDR3 is made up of 14 amino acids. In DNA, the CDR3 is TGTGCCATCAGTGAGGGTAACCGATACAATGAGCAGTTCTTC. Amino acids: CAISEGNRYNEQFF.

The rearrangement uses TRBV7-3 and TRBJ2-1; D is undetermined. Germline V CDR1 and CDR2: SGHTA, FQGTGA. Trimming took 5 bases from V and 9 from J, leaving 14 bases between them. The CDR3 length is 13 residues. As DNA, the CDR3 is TGTGCCAGCAGCCTGAGCGACCTGGGTGAGCAGTTCTTC. It codes for CASSLSDLGEQFF.

This chain links TRBV7-2 with TRBJ2-5, with D perhaps TRBD1 (5 bases). The CDR3 extends over 12 amino acids. Germline loops: CDR1 SGHTA, CDR2 FQGNSA. Trimming left V 4 bases short and J 7 bases short, with 10 bases between. DNA of the CDR3: TGTGCCAGCAGCTACGATCAGGGGACCCAGTACTTC. This sequence encodes CASSYDQGTQYF. Full variable domain (missing parts from reference TRBV7-2 and TRBJ2-5): GAGVSQSPSNKVTEKGKDVELRCDPISGHTALYWYRQSLGQGLEFLIYFQGNSAPDKSGLPSDRFSAERTGGSVSTLTIQRTQQEDSAVYLCASSYDQGTQYFGPGTRLLVL.

Note on this clone: The germline gene is not matched at one end of the junction; a read error may be the cause. This sequence joins TRBV6-6 and TRBJ1-5; TRBD1 might be the D (6 bases). The CDR3 has 15 residues. Germline CDR1 and CDR2: MNHNY and SVGAGI (reference sequence). The chain's CDR3 is CVSSYRDPLVQPQHF. CDR3 in DNA: TGTGTCAGCAGTTACAGGGACCCCCTGGTTCAGCCCCAGCATTTT.

The count of this clone is one. This chain joins TRBV7-9 and TRBJ1-1, with unresolved D. CDR1 is SEHNR and CDR2 is FQNEAQ in the germline V gene (reference sequence). The V end lost 1 base, the J end lost 0 bases, and 9 bases lay between the germline ends. This CDR3 has 15 amino acids. CDR3 loop: CASSLEGSLNTEAFF. CDR3 nucleotides: TGTGCCAGCAGCTTAGAGGGCAGCTTGAACACTGAAGCTTTCTTT.

The V and J genes are TRBV4-3 and TRBJ2-7; TRBD2 matches 10 bases. V shed 1 base, J shed 3 bases, and the junction held 6 bases outside the gene matches. CDR1 and CDR2 from the germline V gene are LGHNA and YSLEER. This CDR3 comprises 16 residues. CDR3 sequence: CASSQVQAGGNYEQYF. For the CDR3, the DNA is TGCGCCAGCAGCCAAGTTCAAGCGGGAGGGAACTACGAGCAGTACTTC.

This clone was seen only a few times. The chain joins TRBV29-1 to TRBJ2-1; D might be TRBD1 (6 bases). The CDR3 is 12 residues long. Looked up from germline, CDR1 is SQVTM and CDR2 is ANQGSEA. The ends were cut back, 3 bases at V and 4 bases at J, with 7 bases in the middle. The CDR3 region has the DNA TGCAGCGTTGACAGGGGATACAATGAGCAGTTCTTC. This encodes CSVDRGYNEQFF.

The gene calls are TRBV19 and TRBJ2-7; 10 nucleotides align to TRBD1. CDR1 LNHDA and CDR2 SQIVND come from the germline V gene (reference sequence). V shed 9 bases, J shed 2 bases, and the junction held 7 bases outside the gene matches. CDR3 size: 14 residues. The CDR3 here is CASSRDRGTYEQYF. DNA for the CDR3: TGTGCCAGCTCCCGGGACAGGGGTACCTACGAGCAGTACTTC.

The chain's CDR3 is CASTLRYPRDNEQFF. In DNA, the CDR3 is TGTGCCAGCACGCTGCGATATCCAAGAGACAATGAGCAGTTCTTC. The V gene is TRBV6-8, the J gene TRBJ2-1, with D unclear. The CDR3 is 15 amino acids. Germline V lookup: CDR1 MNHGY, CDR2 SAAAGT. V was pared by 7 bases and J by 5 bases, with 18 bases between.

The chain carries TRBV29-1 and TRBJ2-1, with 11 bases lining up with TRBD1. The CDR3 totals 14 residues. Germline CDR1 is SQVTM and CDR2 is ANQGSEA. V lost 4 bases and J lost 4; bases outside the gene matches: 3. In DNA form, the CDR3 reads TGCAGCGTTGCTAGGGACAGGGGGTACAATGAGCAGTTCTTC. It codes for CSVARDRGYNEQFF.

This rearrangement joins TRBV11-2 to TRBJ2-7; D is unresolved. V lost 1 base to trimming and J lost 1 base, with 11 bases between them. Per germline, CDR1 SGHAT and CDR2 FQNNGV. The CDR3 covers 15 residues. The CDR3 DNA reads TGTGCCAGCAGCTTAGCATCCTTAGCATCCTACGAGCAGTACTTC. This translates into CASSLASLASYEQYF.

The table lists this clone with a count of one. The chain links TRBV7-9 to TRBJ2-5; TRBD1 matches 8 bases. The germline V gene encodes CDR1 SEHNR and CDR2 FQNEAQ (reference sequence). The CDR3 runs 13 residues. V was clipped by 4 bases and J by 4 bases; unmatched bases: 2. The CDR3 DNA follows: TGTGCCAGCAGCTCGACAGGGGTAGAGACCCAGTACTTC. Translating it yields CASSSTGVETQYF.

The rearrangement links TRBV6-5 to TRBJ2-2; D remains ambiguous. Between the trimmed V and J ends, which lost 2 bases and 2 bases, there was a span of 12 bases. Looked up from germline, CDR1 is MNHEY and CDR2 is SVGAGI. CDR3 size: 16 residues. CDR3 in amino acids: CASSYVFVGNTGELFF. DNA for the CDR3: TGTGCCAGCAGTTACGTGTTTGTCGGTAACACCGGGGAGCTGTTTTTT.